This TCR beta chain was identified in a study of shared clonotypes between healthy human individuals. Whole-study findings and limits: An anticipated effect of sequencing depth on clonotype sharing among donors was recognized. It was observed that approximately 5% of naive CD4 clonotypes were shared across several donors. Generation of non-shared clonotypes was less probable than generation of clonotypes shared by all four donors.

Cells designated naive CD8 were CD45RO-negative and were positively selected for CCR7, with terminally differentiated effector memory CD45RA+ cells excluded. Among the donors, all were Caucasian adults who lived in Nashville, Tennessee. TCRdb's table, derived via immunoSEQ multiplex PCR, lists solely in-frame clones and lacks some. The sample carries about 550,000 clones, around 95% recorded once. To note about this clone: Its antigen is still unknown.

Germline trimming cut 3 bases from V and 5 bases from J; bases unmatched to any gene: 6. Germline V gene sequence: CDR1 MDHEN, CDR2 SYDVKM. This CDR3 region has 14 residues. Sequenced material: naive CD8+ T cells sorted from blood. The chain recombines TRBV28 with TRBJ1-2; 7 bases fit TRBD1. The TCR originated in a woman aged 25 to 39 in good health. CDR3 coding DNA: TGTGCCAGCAGTTTCAGGGACAGACCATATGGCTACACCTTC. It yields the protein CASSFRDRPYGYTF.